The source of this T cell receptor beta chain is a study of T cells after yellow fever vaccination. Study-level background: Any fraction with a low cell number was prepared using SMART-Seq v4 Ultra Low Input.

TCRdb reprocessed the 5' RACE reads via MiXCR and lists one record per CDR3 protein. Of about 320,000 distinct CDR3 sequences listed, around 6.8% were seen once; the top ten hold over 15%. Study-wide points: It was the secondary response that reached its peak faster, day 5 versus 15, but it was weaker.

With respect to this clonotype: Its antigen is not identified.

The sequence derives from a man in his late teens or twenties who received the YFV17D yellow fever vaccine. The sequences come from PBMCs, collected more than 35 days after the first yellow fever vaccination.

The CDR3 loop reads CSANIGAYEQYF. The CDR3 coding sequence is TGCAGTGCTAATATAGGGGCCTACGAGCAGTACTTC. This chain links TRBV20-1 with TRBJ2-7; D possibly corresponds to TRBD1 (5 bases). The ends were cut back, 4 bases at V and 2 bases at J, with 9 bases in the middle. Germline CDR1 and CDR2: DFQATT and SNEGSKA (reference sequence). This CDR3 comprises 12 residues.